Below, one TCR beta chain is given with its context. Its antigen is as yet unknown. Germline V gene sequence: CDR1 SGHRS, CDR2 YFSETQ. The CDR3 has 14 amino acids. V lost 4 bases to trimming and J lost 4 bases; unmatched junction nucleotides: 7. Measured with immunoSEQ multiplex PCR; TCRdb has only the in-frame clones, and not every one. The table lists about 60,000 clones, 75% to 90% of them singletons. This sample is part of a study of siplizumab effects on memory and regulatory T cells. Study-level points and caveats: Phenotypic classification as naive or memory proved unattainable for roughly 75-97% of proliferating CD4+ or CD8+ clones. The apparent diversity of naive T cells exceeded that of memory cells, and naive T cells seemed to make a major contribution to the alloresponse. In siplizumab conditions, mappable alloreactive CD4+ clones averaged roughly 66% Treg-derived, against approximately 29% in controls.

Sequencing was done on a sample of memory CD4+ T cells sorted from blood. This chain uses TRBV5-1 with TRBJ2-5; 7 bases line up with TRBD1. The sequence was obtained from a human donor in good health. The CDR3 DNA reads as TGCGCCAGCAGCCCCGGGGACAGTAGAGAGACCCAGTACTTC. Translating it yields CASSPGDSRETQYF.